Here is one TCR beta chain with its context. Antigen unknown. A sample-barcoded 5' primer and a J-beta primer mix were used in a second PCR of roughly 7 to 12 cycles. TCRdb itself ran the 5' RACE reads through MiXCR, one entry per CDR3 protein. Of about 640,000 distinct CDR3 sequences listed, under 70% are singletons. This entry is derived from a study of blood T cells in healthy people across ages. Study-wide findings and caveats: The long-lived group displayed more naive CD4+ cells, plus higher diversity, than the aged donors did.

Germline trimming cut 1 base from V and 10 bases from J; bases unmatched to any gene: 10. This CDR3 has 16 residues. Germline V gives CDR1 SGHTA, CDR2 FQGNSA. V and J are TRBV7-2 and TRBJ2-1; TRBD2 matches 10 bases. This clonotype was sampled from a man in his 60s in good health. The sample taken for sequencing was blood. The CDR3 DNA sequence: TGTGCCAGCAGCTTAGGGGGAGCGGGGGGGCTTGGCGAGCAGTTCTTC. It is translated as CASSLGGAGGLGEQFF.